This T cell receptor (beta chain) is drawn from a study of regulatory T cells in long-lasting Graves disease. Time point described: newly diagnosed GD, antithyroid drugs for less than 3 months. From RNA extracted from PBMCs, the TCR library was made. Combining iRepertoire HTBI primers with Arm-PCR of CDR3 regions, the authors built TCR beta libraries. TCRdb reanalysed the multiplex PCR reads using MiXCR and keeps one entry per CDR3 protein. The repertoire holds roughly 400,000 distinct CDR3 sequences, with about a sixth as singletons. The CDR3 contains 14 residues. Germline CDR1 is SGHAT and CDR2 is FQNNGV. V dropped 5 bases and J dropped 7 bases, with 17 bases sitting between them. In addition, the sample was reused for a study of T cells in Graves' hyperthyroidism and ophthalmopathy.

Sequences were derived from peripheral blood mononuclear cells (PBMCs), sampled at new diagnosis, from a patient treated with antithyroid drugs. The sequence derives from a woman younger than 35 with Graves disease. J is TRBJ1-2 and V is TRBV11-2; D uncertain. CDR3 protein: CASSTFDTSSGYTF. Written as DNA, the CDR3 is TGTGCCAGCAGCACATTTGACACTAGTTCTGGCTACACCTTC.